Listed below are T cell receptor beta chains from one sample, sequenced in a study of tumor-infiltrating lymphocytes in primary liver carcinoma. TCRdb used MiXCR to reprocess the multiplex PCR reads, holding one entry per CDR3 protein. Of 100,000 to 150,000 distinct CDR3 sequences listed, 55% to 75% are singletons. Sequenced: liver tumor tissue from sampling region 3. All receptors come from a woman aged 55-69 years with primary liver carcinoma and hepatitis B virus infection. Both conserved end residues are part of each CDR3. D genes are given only for firm matches. Expanded clones get a size class; other rows say once, few or many, or leave the size out.

cdr3_nt,cdr3_aa,clone_size,j_call,d_call,v_call
TGCAGTGCTAGAGAGAACATTCAGTACTTC,CSARENIQYF,NA,TRBJ2-4,NA,TRBV20-1
TGCGCCAGAAGCTTGGCCCTCGGCAGGTGGGTGAACACTGAAGCTTTCTTT,CARSLALGRWVNTEAFF,NA,TRBJ1-1,NA,TRBV5-1
TGTGCCGGCAACTTGGGACAGTCCTACTACGAGCAGTACTTC,CAGNLGQSYYEQYF,NA,TRBJ2-7,TRBD1,TRBV11-2
TGCAGCGTTGAAGATCCGGGGGGACTAGACTATGGCTACACCTTC,CSVEDPGGLDYGYTF,many,TRBJ1-2,NA,TRBV29-1
TGTGTCAGCAGCCTAGACCCAGGCCATACGTCCGAGCAGTATTTC,CVSSLDPGHTSEQYF,NA,TRBJ2-7,NA,TRBV11-2
TGTGCCAGCAGTTTAGTCGGCTGGGACAATGAGCAGTTCTTC,CASSLVGWDNEQFF,many,TRBJ2-1,NA,TRBV28
TGTGCCAGCAGCTTAGATAGCGGGAGTGTGAGTGGGCAGCTCTTC,CASSLDSGSVSGQLF,NA,TRBJ2-1,TRBD2,TRBV11-2
TGTGCCAGCAGATTGACAGGGGGGAGCACAGATACGCAGTATTTT,CASRLTGGSTDTQYF,many,TRBJ2-3,TRBD1,TRBV5-4
TGTGCCAGCAGAGCCGGGGGGGCGGGAGGTATATACGAGCAGTACTTC,CASRAGGAGGIYEQYF,once,TRBJ2-7,TRBD2,TRBV28
TGTGCCAGCAGCATGGGAGGGACTAGCGGGAGTGGCTCCTACAATGAGCAGTTCTTC,CASSMGGTSGSGSYNEQFF,many,TRBJ2-1,TRBD2,TRBV5-5
TGTGCCAGCAGCCAAGATCCTGCACGGGCGCGCTCCTATAATTCACCCCTCCACTTT,CASSQDPARARSYNSPLHF,few,TRBJ1-6,NA,TRBV14
TGTGCCTGCCGGGGGGGCACAGCTAGCATAGATACTCAGTATTTT,CACRGGTASIDTQYF,NA,TRBJ2-3,TRBD2,TRBV6-1
TGTGCCAGCAGCCCCTGGACTAGCGGTACCTTATCTGGGGCCAACGTCATGACTTTC,CASSPWTSGTLSGANVMTF,NA,TRBJ2-6,TRBD2,TRBV7-9
TGCGCCAGCACTTCCGCCACGGAAGACGAGCAGTACTTC,CASTSATEDEQYF,NA,TRBJ2-7,NA,TRBV5-1
TGTGCCAGCAGCGAGTGGGGGAGCAGGTTCCACGAGCAGTACTTC,CASSEWGSRFHEQYF,many,TRBJ2-7,NA,TRBV21-1
TGCAGCGTTGAATACGACAGGAACACTGAAGCTTTCTTT,CSVEYDRNTEAFF,many,TRBJ1-1,NA,TRBV29-1
TGTGCCAGCAGCCCTGAGAAGTTTGAGCAGTTCTTC,CASSPEKFEQFF,many,TRBJ2-1,NA,TRBV12-3/TRBV12-4
TGCAGCATTGGACAGGGAAGAACTGAAGCTTTCTTC,CSIGQGRTEAFF,NA,TRBJ1-1,TRBD1,TRBV29-1
TGTGCCAGCAGTCCGGCGGCGACCTCCCTGGGGAAGCAGTTCTTC,CASSPAATSLGKQFF,NA,TRBJ2-1,NA,TRBV28
TGCGCCAGCAGCTTGGTGGTAGCGGGAGTGAATGAGCAGTTCTTC,CASSLVVAGVNEQFF,many,TRBJ2-1,TRBD2,TRBV5-1
TGTGCCAGCAGCAGGGGGCCCACTGAAGCTTTCTTT,CASSRGPTEAFF,many,TRBJ1-1,TRBD1,TRBV6-1
TGTGCCAGCAGTCTCCAGGGAGCGGGGCTAGCCAAAAACATTCAGTACTTC,CASSLQGAGLAKNIQYF,NA,TRBJ2-4,TRBD2,TRBV28
TGTGCCAGCGGCTTTGTAATGAATTCGCCCCTCCTCTTT,CASGFVMNSPLLF,NA,TRBJ1-6,NA,TRBV11-2
TGTGCCAGCAGTTTTCTCGGCCTTGAACCTCAGGAGACCCAGTACTTC,CASSFLGLEPQETQYF,NA,TRBJ2-5,NA,TRBV11-1
TGTGCCATCAGCCGGGCACTTAATCAGCCCCAGCATTTT,CAISRALNQPQHF,few,TRBJ1-5,NA,TRBV10-3
TGTGCCAGCAGTATCGACAGGGGCCCCTACGAGCAGTACTTC,CASSIDRGPYEQYF,many,TRBJ2-7,TRBD1,TRBV7-8
TGTGCCAGCAGCTCCCGACGGGACGCCTCCTACGAGCAGTACTTC,CASSSRRDASYEQYF,many,TRBJ2-7,NA,TRBV7-8
TGTGTCAGCAGTTCAGAGTCGGGGGATCAGCCCCAGCATTTT,CVSSSESGDQPQHF,NA,TRBJ1-5,NA,TRBV12-3/TRBV12-4
TGCGCCAGCAGCTTTAGCGTGAGTGCTGGGACCACAGATACGCAGTATTTT,CASSFSVSAGTTDTQYF,NA,TRBJ2-3,NA,TRBV5-1
TGTGCCAGCAGCCAGGTCAGGGGCGAGGCGCTCGTGGAGCTGTTTTTT,CASSQVRGEALVELFF,NA,TRBJ2-2,NA,TRBV6-6
TGTGCCGGCAGCTTATATTTAGCAGGCAACCAAGAGACCCAGTACTTC,CAGSLYLAGNQETQYF,NA,TRBJ2-5,NA,TRBV13
TGTGCCAGCAGTCCCCTTAAAGCGGGGATCGGGAGAACGGAGATCCAGTACTTC,CASSPLKAGIGRTEIQYF,once,TRBJ2-5,TRBD2,TRBV12-3/TRBV12-4
TGTGCCAGCAGTTTGACTAGCGGGGCGAACACCGGGGAGCTGTTTTTT,CASSLTSGANTGELFF,few,TRBJ2-2,TRBD2,TRBV7-3
TGCGCCAGCAGCTCCCGGACTAGTATCGGGGCCAACGTCCTGCCTTTC,CASSSRTSIGANVLPF,NA,TRBJ2-6,TRBD2,TRBV5-1
TGCGCCATCAGCTTCACCTCTAGGGATGTTAGGCCAGATACGCAGTATTTT,CAISFTSRDVRPDTQYF,few,TRBJ2-3,NA,TRBV5-1
TGTGCCAGCAGCCCCCCCCAAGGGGCGGGGGTCAATGAGCAGTTATTC,CASSPPQGAGVNEQLF,NA,TRBJ2-1,TRBD2,TRBV6-5
TGTGCCAACAGTGGGGCCGCGGGAGGAGGCTACAATGAGCAGTTCTTC,CANSGAAGGGYNEQFF,once,TRBJ2-1,TRBD2,TRBV6-1
TGCGCCAGCAGAGGACTAGCGGGAGTAGATACGCAGTATTTT,CASRGLAGVDTQYF,NA,TRBJ2-3,TRBD2,TRBV5-1
TGTGCCAGCAGCCAAGAATTGGAGACATCCTACGAGCAGTACTTC,CASSQELETSYEQYF,many,TRBJ2-7,NA,TRBV4-2
TGCAGCGTTGGGCGGTGGGGCGATGAGCAGTTCTTC,CSVGRWGDEQFF,many,TRBJ2-1,NA,TRBV29-1
TGCAGCGCGGGACAGGGAAGCAATCAGCCCCAGCATTTT,CSAGQGSNQPQHF,many,TRBJ1-5,TRBD1,TRBV29-1